The subject of this entry is one T cell receptor beta chain. Its target is not known. The CDR3 runs to 18 residues. In germline, CDR1 is LGHNA, CDR2 YNFKEQ. The V gene lost 0 bases and the J gene lost 4 bases, with 19 bases spanning the gap. The sample is drawn from a study of T cell responses to AZD1222 COVID-19 vaccine. Overall study context: Whether given at about 4 or about 12 weeks, second doses were pooled. Study results and limitations: Seropositivity was recorded at baseline in only a handful of AZD1222 recipients. Repertoires were collected only later (after the peak T cell response had occurred).

Assay: immunoSEQ multiplex PCR; the TCRdb copy retains only in-frame clones and omits some. The sample includes some 90,000 clones, 70% to 90% of them seen just once. The clonotype was recovered from an adult in good health. This sequence joins TRBV4-2 and TRBJ1-3; D is unresolved. Source: peripheral blood, taken on day 0 of AZD1222 vaccination. CDR3 nucleotides: TGTGCCAGCAGCCAAGATCCGAGACCCAGCCTGGGAGGAAACACCATATATTTT. Its translation: CASSQDPRPSLGGNTIYF.